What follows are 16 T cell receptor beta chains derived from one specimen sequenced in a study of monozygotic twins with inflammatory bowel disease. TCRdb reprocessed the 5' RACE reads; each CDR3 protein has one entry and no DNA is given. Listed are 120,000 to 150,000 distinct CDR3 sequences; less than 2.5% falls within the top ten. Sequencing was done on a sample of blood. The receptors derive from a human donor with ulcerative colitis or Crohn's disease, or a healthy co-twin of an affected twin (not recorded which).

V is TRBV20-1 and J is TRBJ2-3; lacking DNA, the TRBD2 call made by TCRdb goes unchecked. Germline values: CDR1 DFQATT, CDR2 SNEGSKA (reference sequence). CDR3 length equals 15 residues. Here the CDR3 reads CSARPSGGAADTQYF.

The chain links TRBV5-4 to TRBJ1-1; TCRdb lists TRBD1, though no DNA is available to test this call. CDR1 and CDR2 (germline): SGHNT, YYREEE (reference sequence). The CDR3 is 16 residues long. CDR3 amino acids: CASSPPGVATNTEAFF.

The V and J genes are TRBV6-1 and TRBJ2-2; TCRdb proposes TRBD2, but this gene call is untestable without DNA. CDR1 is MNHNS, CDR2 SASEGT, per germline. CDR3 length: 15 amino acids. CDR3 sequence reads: CASSLGLAGTGELFF.

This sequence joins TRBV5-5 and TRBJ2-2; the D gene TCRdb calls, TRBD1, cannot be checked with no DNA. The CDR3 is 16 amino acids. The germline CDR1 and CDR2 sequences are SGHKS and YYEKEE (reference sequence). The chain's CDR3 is CASLWMGGLNTGELFF.

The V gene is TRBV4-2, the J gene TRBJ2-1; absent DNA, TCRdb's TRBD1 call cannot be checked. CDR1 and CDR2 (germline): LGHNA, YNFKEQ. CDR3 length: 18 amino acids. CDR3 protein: CASSHQQETGLAYNEQFF.

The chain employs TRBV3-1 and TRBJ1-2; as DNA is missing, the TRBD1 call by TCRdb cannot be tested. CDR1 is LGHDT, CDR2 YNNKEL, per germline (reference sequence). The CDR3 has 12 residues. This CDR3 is CASSQRDRGYTF.

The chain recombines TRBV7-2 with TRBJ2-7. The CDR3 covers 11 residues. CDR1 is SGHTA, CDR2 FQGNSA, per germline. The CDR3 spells CASSASYEQYF.

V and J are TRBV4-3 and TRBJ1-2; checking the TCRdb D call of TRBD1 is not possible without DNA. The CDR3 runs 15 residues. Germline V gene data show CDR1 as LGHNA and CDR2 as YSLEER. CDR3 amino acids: CASSQFTGVNYGYTF.

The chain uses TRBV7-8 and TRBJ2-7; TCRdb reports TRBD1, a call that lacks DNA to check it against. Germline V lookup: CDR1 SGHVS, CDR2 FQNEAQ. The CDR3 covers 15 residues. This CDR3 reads CASSLVQDRVDEQYF.

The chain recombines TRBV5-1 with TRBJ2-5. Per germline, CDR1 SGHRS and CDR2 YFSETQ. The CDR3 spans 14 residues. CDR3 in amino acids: CASSPDWVGETQYF.

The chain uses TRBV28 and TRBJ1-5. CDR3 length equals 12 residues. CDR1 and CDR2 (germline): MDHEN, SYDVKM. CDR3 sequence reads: CASSLWLVTQHF.

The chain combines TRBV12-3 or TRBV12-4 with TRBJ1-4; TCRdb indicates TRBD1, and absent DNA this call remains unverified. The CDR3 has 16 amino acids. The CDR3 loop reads CASSPTYRGANEKLFF.

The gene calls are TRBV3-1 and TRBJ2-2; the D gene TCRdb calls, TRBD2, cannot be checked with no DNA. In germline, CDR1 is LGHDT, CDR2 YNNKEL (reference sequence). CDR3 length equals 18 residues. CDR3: CASSHRTSGGANTGELFF.

CDR3 amino acids: CASSLGGGEQYF. This chain links TRBV7-9 with TRBJ2-7; TCRdb's D gene call, TRBD2, goes unchecked for lack of DNA. This CDR3 comprises 12 residues. Germline V gene data show CDR1 as SEHNR and CDR2 as FQNEAQ (reference sequence).

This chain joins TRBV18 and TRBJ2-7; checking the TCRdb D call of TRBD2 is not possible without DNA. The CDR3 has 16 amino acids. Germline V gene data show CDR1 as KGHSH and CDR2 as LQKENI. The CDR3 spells CASSPRLAGGVYEQYF.

CDR3 region: CASSQDGQPNQPQHF. The gene calls are TRBV4-1 and TRBJ1-5; with no DNA, the TCRdb D assignment of TRBD1 cannot be verified. Germline assignment: CDR1 MGHRA and CDR2 YSYEKL. CDR3 size: 15 residues.